This T cell receptor (beta chain) was sequenced for a study of cytomegalovirus exposure and HLA in healthy donors. It was with 60 Vbeta and 13 Jbeta primers that the PCR ran. Generated by immunoSEQ multiplex PCR, the TCRdb table keeps only in-frame clones and is missing some. The data hold tens of thousands of clones, with around 80% observed a single time. The length of the CDR3 is 15 residues. With 5 bases clipped from V and 4 bases from J, the junction kept 7 bases outside the gene matches. CDR1 MDHEN and CDR2 SYDVKM come from the germline V gene. The origin of this receptor is a male donor in good health and CMV-seropositive. Sequenced material: PBMCs. The chain employs TRBV28 and TRBJ1-2; 10 nucleotides agree with TRBD1. The CDR3 region is CASSTGTGARYGYTF. The CDR3 DNA is TGTGCCAGCAGTACTGGGACAGGGGCTCGCTATGGCTACACCTTC.